This T cell receptor beta chain appears in the sequencing data of a study of T cells in Graves' hyperthyroidism and ophthalmopathy. RNA transcripts provided the source from which TCR beta CDR3 regions were amplified. With the HTBI primer set, the TCR CDR3 went through a first round of RT-PCR. TCRdb used MiXCR to reprocess the multiplex PCR reads, holding one entry per CDR3 protein. The data hold approximately 690,000 distinct CDR3 sequences, with 20% to 25% observed a single time. This clonotype has a handful of counts. The sequenced sample consisted of blood. This sequence was found in a man between 25 and 39 years old with Graves' ophthalmopathy.

The CDR3 sequence is CASSQEGWNTEAFF. The CDR3 region has the DNA TGTGCCAGCAGCCAAGAAGGGTGGAACACTGAAGCTTTCTTT. V gene TRBV3-1 combines with J gene TRBJ1-1; D gene unclear. Trimming removed 0 bases at V and 1 base at J, with 6 bases between. Germline assignment: CDR1 LGHDT and CDR2 YNNKEL (reference sequence). The CDR3 is 14 amino acids.